This T cell receptor (beta chain) stems from a study of cytomegalovirus exposure and HLA in healthy donors. Study observations and caveats: Reportedly, diagnosis of cytomegalovirus status by the classifier showed high specificity and sensitivity. It was confirmed in vitro that a few of the CMV-associated chains were specific for CMV antigens. Investigators reported 150 to 200 TCR beta chains as tied to cytomegalovirus. First-cohort TCR clusters tended to co-occur in the approximately 110 validation repertoires, a later analysis found.

Only in-frame clones appear in the TCRdb table, and some are missing; sequencing was by immunoSEQ multiplex PCR. The table has about 280,000 clones, roughly 90% seen once. There are 15 residues in the CDR3. The germline CDR1 and CDR2 sequences are MNHNS and SASEGT. Losses at the gene ends were 5 bases for V and 0 bases for J; bases not matched to a gene: 5. Points on this clone: Its antigen is not known.

Sequenced sample: PBMCs. V usage is TRBV6-1 and J usage is TRBJ2-7, with 9 bases fitting TRBD1. The receptor's source is a woman aged 18-35 years in good health and CMV-seronegative. The chain's CDR3 is CASSSQGANSYEQYF. The CDR3 DNA is TGTGCCAGCAGTTCACAGGGGGCCAACTCCTACGAGCAGTACTTC.